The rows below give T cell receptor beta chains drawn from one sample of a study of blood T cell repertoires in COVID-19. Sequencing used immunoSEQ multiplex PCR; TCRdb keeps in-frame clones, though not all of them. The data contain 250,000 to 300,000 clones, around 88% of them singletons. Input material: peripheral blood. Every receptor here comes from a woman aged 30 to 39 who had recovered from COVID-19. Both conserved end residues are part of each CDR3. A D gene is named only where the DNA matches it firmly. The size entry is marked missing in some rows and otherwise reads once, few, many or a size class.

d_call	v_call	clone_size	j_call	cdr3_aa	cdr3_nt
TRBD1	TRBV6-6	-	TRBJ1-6	CASSPTGTEGSPLHF	TGTGCCAGCAGTCCCACCGGGACAGAGGGTTCACCCCTCCACTTT
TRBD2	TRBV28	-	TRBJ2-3	CASSNLASGGFGDTQYF	TGTGCCAGCAGTAATCTGGCTAGCGGGGGGTTCGGAGATACGCAGTATTTT
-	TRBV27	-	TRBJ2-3	CASSLVSGGEDTQYF	TGTGCCAGCAGTTTAGTAAGCGGTGGAGAAGATACGCAGTATTTT
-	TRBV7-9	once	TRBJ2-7	CASSIPKSRSYEQYF	TGTGCCAGCAGCATTCCCAAAAGCCGGTCCTACGAGCAGTACTTC
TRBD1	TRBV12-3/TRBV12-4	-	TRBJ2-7	CASSSLHQGEKYF	TGTGCCAGCAGTTCCCTACATCAGGGGGAGAAGTACTTC
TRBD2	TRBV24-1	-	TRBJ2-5	CATSDLTSGDQETQYF	TGTGCCACCAGTGATTTAACTAGCGGGGATCAAGAGACCCAGTACTTC
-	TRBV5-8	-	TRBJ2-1	CASSLDPGFYNEQFF	TGTGCCAGCAGCTTGGATCCAGGGTTCTACAATGAGCAGTTCTTC
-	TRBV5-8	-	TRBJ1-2	CASSLSRNYGYTF	TGTGCCAGCAGCTTGAGTCGGAACTATGGCTACACCTTC
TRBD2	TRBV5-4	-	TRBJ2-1	CASNPSHIAGGPWNEQFF	TGTGCCAGCAACCCTTCCCACATAGCGGGGGGGCCTTGGAATGAGCAGTTCTTC
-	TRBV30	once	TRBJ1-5	CAWSPDSGVRQPQHF	TGTGCCTGGAGCCCGGACAGTGGGGTCCGACAGCCCCAGCATTTT
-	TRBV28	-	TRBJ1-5	CASTRGGPSNQPQHF	TGTGCCAGCACAAGAGGGGGACCTAGCAATCAGCCCCAGCATTTT
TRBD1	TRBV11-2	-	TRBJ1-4	CASSDGQGADEKLFF	TGTGCCAGCAGCGATGGACAGGGGGCGGATGAAAAACTGTTTTTT
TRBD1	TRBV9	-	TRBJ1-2	CASSVRGDYGYTF	TGTGCCAGCAGCGTCAGGGGGGACTATGGCTACACCTTC
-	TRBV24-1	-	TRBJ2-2	CATSDPTGGAGNTGELFF	TGTGCCACCAGTGACCCCACAGGGGGGGCCGGCAACACCGGGGAGCTGTTTTTT
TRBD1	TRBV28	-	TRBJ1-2	CASSPDRAYGYTF	TGTGCCAGCAGTCCGGACAGGGCGTACGGCTACACCTTC
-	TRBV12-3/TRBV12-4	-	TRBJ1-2	CASSLDSSYGYTF	TGTGCCAGCAGTTTGGACAGTTCCTATGGCTACACCTTC
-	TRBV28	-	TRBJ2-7	CASTTRLRGTAVYEQYF	TGTGCCAGCACCACTAGACTCCGGGGGACAGCAGTCTACGAGCAGTACTTC
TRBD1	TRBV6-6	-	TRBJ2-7	CASSHGTGVTYEQYF	TGTGCCAGCAGTCACGGGACAGGGGTTACCTACGAGCAGTACTTC
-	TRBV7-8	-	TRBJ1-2	CASSLVGQDYGYTF	TGTGCCAGCAGCTTAGTTGGGCAGGACTATGGCTACACCTTC
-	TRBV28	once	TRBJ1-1	CASSLTLSRGGAFF	TGTGCCAGCAGTTTGACATTGAGCCGGGGGGGAGCTTTCTTT
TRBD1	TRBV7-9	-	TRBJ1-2	CASSLGVGGGHYGYTF	TGTGCCAGCAGCTTAGGAGTAGGAGGGGGCCATTATGGCTACACCTTC
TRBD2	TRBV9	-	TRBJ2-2	CASSPRGAGGQSGELFF	TGTGCCAGCAGCCCGAGAGGAGCGGGGGGGCAGTCCGGGGAGCTGTTTTTT
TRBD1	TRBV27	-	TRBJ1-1	CASSLRQGDTEAFF	TGTGCCAGCAGTTTACGACAGGGAGATACTGAAGCTTTCTTT
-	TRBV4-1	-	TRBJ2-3	CASRARGATVETQYF	TGCGCCAGCAGGGCGCGCGGGGCAACTGTGGAGACGCAGTATTTT